Presented here are 11 T cell receptor beta chains from one specimen sequenced in a study of T cell responses to AZD1222 COVID-19 vaccine. Repertoires were generated with immunoSEQ multiplex PCR, while TCRdb's copy carries only in-frame clones and drops some. Of roughly 98,000 clones in the sample, approximately 84% are singletons; the top ten hold 11% to 15%. The sample here was peripheral blood, taken 28 days after the second AZD1222 dose. These receptors were collected from an adult who received the AZD1222 COVID-19 vaccine.

The chain combines TRBV6-4 with TRBJ1-1; D gene ambiguous. Between the trimmed V and J ends, which lost 2 bases and 2 bases, there was a span of 6 bases. The CDR3 runs to 13 residues. Germline loops: CDR1 MRHNA, CDR2 SNTAGT. In DNA, the CDR3 is TGTGCCAGCAGTGACAGGCCCAACACTGAAGCTTTCTTT. This codes for CASSDRPNTEAFF.

This clone was seen a single time. The chain links TRBV2 to TRBJ2-5; 10 bases line up with TRBD2. The CDR3 contains 15 residues. Germline CDR1 is SNHLY and CDR2 is FYNNEI. Unmatched junction bases numbered 9, after V lost 8 bases and J lost 3 bases. The CDR3 reads CASVSRAGGKETQYF. The CDR3 DNA is TGTGCCAGCGTGTCTCGAGCGGGGGGGAAAGAGACCCAGTACTTC.

This clone was observed a single time. V is TRBV27 and J is TRBJ2-2; D is perhaps TRBD1 or TRBD2 (5 bases each). The germline V and J ends were trimmed by 1 base and 5 bases, with 14 bases remaining between them. The CDR3 totals 16 residues. Germline CDR1 MNHEY, CDR2 SMNVEV (reference sequence). The CDR3 sequence: CASSLLGVPPTGELFF. The CDR3 region has the DNA TGTGCCAGCAGTTTATTGGGGGTCCCTCCGACCGGGGAGCTGTTTTTT.

This chain links TRBV28 with TRBJ2-7; D may be TRBD1 (6 bases). Trimming removed 6 bases from V and 4 bases from J, with 19 bases in between. Germline V CDR1 and CDR2: MDHEN, SYDVKM. The CDR3 runs 15 residues. CDR3 nucleotides: TGTGCCAGCAGGCCCAGGGGCGTACTAGGGTACGAGCAGTACTTC. It yields the protein CASRPRGVLGYEQYF.

V is TRBV5-1 and J is TRBJ2-5; D is possibly TRBD1 or TRBD2 (7 bases each). This CDR3 spans 14 amino acids. V was pared by 4 bases and J by 2 bases, with 12 bases between. Per germline, CDR1 SGHRS and CDR2 YFSETQ. CDR3 residues: CASSPGGQQETQYF. In DNA form, the CDR3 reads TGCGCCAGCAGCCCGGGGGGACAGCAAGAGACCCAGTACTTC.

The chain couples TRBV24-1 to TRBJ2-3, with 8 nucleotides matching TRBD2. V shed 7 bases and J 4 bases; nucleotides not matched to a gene: 3. This CDR3 is 13 amino acids long. Looked up from germline, CDR1 is KGHDR and CDR2 is SFDVKD. For the CDR3, the DNA is TGTGCCACCAGCCGGGGGGGGGCAGATACGCAGTATTTT. As protein: CATSRGGADTQYF.

The chain is built from TRBV6-2 or TRBV6-3 and TRBJ2-2, with 9 bases aligning to TRBD2. Germline values: CDR1 MNHEY, CDR2 SVGEGT. The CDR3 loop spans 17 amino acids. Trimming cost V 6 bases and J 0 bases; bases outside gene matches: 8. CDR3 loop: CASSDPGLAANTGELFF. The CDR3, as DNA: TGTGCCAGCAGCGATCCGGGACTAGCAGCGAACACCGGGGAGCTGTTTTTT.

J is TRBJ1-6 and V is TRBV12-3 or TRBV12-4; D remains ambiguous. The CDR3 spans 13 residues. The V end lost 2 bases, the J end lost 9 bases, and 8 bases lay between the germline ends. The CDR3 region is CASSLRGSSPLHF. The CDR3 nucleotides read TGTGCCAGCAGTTTACGCGGTAGTTCACCCCTCCACTTT.

This rearrangement joins TRBV18 to TRBJ2-6; D uncertain. The V gene lost 3 bases and the J gene lost 1 base, with 7 bases spanning the gap. This CDR3 region has 15 residues. Per the germline V gene, CDR1 is KGHSH and CDR2 is LQKENI. The CDR3 DNA sequence: TGTGCCAGCTCACCGAGAGGATCTGGGGCCAACGTCCTGACTTTC. Amino acids: CASSPRGSGANVLTF.

The genes are TRBV29-1 and TRBJ1-2; unclear D gene. CDR1 is SQVTM and CDR2 is ANQGSEA in the germline V gene. V was clipped by 4 bases and J by 6 bases, with 15 bases between them. The CDR3 contains 13 residues. The CDR3 bases are TGCAGCGTTGGTCCGGAGGTTCAAGATGGCTACACCTTC. Its protein is CSVGPEVQDGYTF.

The genes are TRBV7-8 and TRBJ1-1; D call uncertain. Germline CDR1 is SGHVS and CDR2 is FQNEAQ. With 5 bases removed from V and 2 bases from J, the gap between germline ends came to 15 bases. There are 15 residues in the CDR3. CDR3 nucleotides: TGTGCCAGCAGCGCAAAGAGGTCCCTAAACACTGAAGCTTTCTTT. Translating it yields CASSAKRSLNTEAFF.